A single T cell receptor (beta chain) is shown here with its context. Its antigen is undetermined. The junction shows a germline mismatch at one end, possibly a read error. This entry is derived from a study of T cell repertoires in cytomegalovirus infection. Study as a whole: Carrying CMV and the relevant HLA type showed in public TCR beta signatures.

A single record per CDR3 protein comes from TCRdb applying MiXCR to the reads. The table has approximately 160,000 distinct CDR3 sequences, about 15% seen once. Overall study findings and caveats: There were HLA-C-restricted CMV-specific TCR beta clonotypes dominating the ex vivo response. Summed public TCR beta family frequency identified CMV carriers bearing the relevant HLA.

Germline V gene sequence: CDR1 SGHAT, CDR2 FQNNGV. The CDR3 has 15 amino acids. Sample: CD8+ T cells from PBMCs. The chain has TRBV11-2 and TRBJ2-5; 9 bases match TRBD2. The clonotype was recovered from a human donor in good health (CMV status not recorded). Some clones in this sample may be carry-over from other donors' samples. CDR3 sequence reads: CASSPMRGGRETQYF. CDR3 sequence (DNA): TGTGCGAGCAGCCCAATGCGGGGGGGCCGGGAGACCCAGTACTTC. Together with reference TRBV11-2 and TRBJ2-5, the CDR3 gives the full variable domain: EAGVAQSPRYKIIEKRQSVAFWCNPISGHATLYWYQQILGQGPKLLIQFQNNGVVDDSQLPKDRFSAERLKGVDSTLKIQPAKLEDSAVYLCASSPMRGGRETQYFGPGTRLLVL.